Each of the 2 T cell receptor beta chains below was sequenced from the same sample in a study of OX40 agonist ivuxolimab in advanced cancers. Produced via immunoSEQ multiplex PCR; TCRdb's table is partial and in-frame only. The sample contains some 100,000 clones, about 90% of which appear only once. This sample comprised CD4+ or CD8+ T cells sorted from blood, obtained in a trial of the OX40 agonist ivuxolimab. The receptors derive from an adult with an advanced solid tumor such as melanoma, head and neck, liver or kidney cancer.

The chain has TRBV4-2 and TRBJ2-2; D is uncertain. V was trimmed by 4 bases and J by 3 bases, leaving 15 bases between them. Germline values: CDR1 LGHNA, CDR2 YNFKEQ. The CDR3 runs to 16 residues. CDR3 sequence reads: CASSPRNGLDTGELFF. For the CDR3, the DNA is TGTGCCAGCAGCCCTAGGAACGGGCTCGACACCGGGGAGCTGTTTTTT.

The chain joins TRBV5-6 to TRBJ1-5; the D gene is possibly TRBD1 (5 bases). The CDR3 is 13 amino acids. Trimming removed 4 bases at V and 2 bases at J, with 7 bases between. Germline lookup yields CDR1 SGHDT and CDR2 YYEEEE. Here the CDR3 DNA reads TGTGCCAGCAGCCGGACACGCAATCAGCCCCAGCATTTT. Protein product: CASSRTRNQPQHF.